This T cell receptor (beta chain) was recorded in a study of T cell changes during pregnancy in multiple sclerosis. The CDR3 is 12 amino acids. Per the germline V gene, CDR1 is LNHDA and CDR2 is SQIVND (reference sequence). The V and J ends lost 9 bases and 7 bases, in that order; junction bases with no gene match: 6. Assay: immunoSEQ multiplex PCR; the TCRdb copy retains only in-frame clones and omits some. The sample comprises roughly 48,000 clones, roughly 92% of which are singletons, and about 0.94% rests with the top ten. V usage is TRBV19 and J usage is TRBJ1-5; 7 bases match TRBD1. This TCR came from a female donor in good health, enrolled as a control in a pregnancy study. Sequences were derived from CD4+ T cells from peripheral blood mononuclear cells, sampled in the second trimester of pregnancy. CDR3 in DNA: TGTGCCAGCAATGACAGGGTACAGCCCCAGCATTTT. Protein product: CASNDRVQPQHF.